What follows is one T cell receptor (beta chain) and its context. The CDR3 extends over 16 amino acids. From germline, CDR1 is SGHRS and CDR2 YFSETQ. Trimming at V came to 4 bases and at J to 4 bases, leaving 8 bases not matched to a gene. These data belong to a study of cytotoxic CD8 clonotypes in ibrutinib-treated CLL. Depths of 1 in 200,000 to 1 in 1 million T cells were the sequencing target. Assay: immunoSEQ multiplex PCR; the TCRdb copy retains only in-frame clones and omits some. Among 200,000 to 250,000 clones listed, more than 70% were seen once. The sequence was obtained from a human donor with chronic lymphocytic leukemia. Specimen: PBMCs, collected after 12 months of ibrutinib treatment. The chain carries TRBV5-1 and TRBJ1-3; 10 bases map to TRBD1. The CDR3: CASSTKTGGPGNTIYF. CDR3 nucleotide sequence: TGCGCCAGCAGCACAAAGACAGGGGGCCCCGGAAACACCATATATTTT.